These 17 T cell receptor beta chains originate from one sample sequenced in a study of CD8+ T cells in alopecia areata. Reverse transcription of extracted RNA yielded cDNA, which provided the sequencing template. Repertoires were generated with immunoSEQ multiplex PCR, while TCRdb's copy carries only in-frame clones and drops some. The sample holds approximately 170,000 clones, approximately 56% seen once. The treatment: oral pan-JAK inhibitor, 5-10 mg twice daily. The sample here was CD4+ T cells sorted from blood, taken at week 4, from a patient treated with tofacitinib. The receptor source for this set is a human donor with alopecia areata.

The J gene is TRBJ2-1, the V gene TRBV29-1; maybe TRBD2 (5 bases). V lost 3 bases and J 2 bases, leaving 11 bases between the germline ends. The CDR3 loop spans 14 amino acids. CDR1 is SQVTM, CDR2 ANQGSEA, per germline. The CDR3: CSVDGLAAYNEQFF. The CDR3 DNA follows: TGCAGCGTTGATGGGCTAGCCGCCTACAATGAGCAGTTCTTC.

The chain combines TRBV30 with TRBJ1-1; D ambiguous. The CDR3 runs 15 residues. The germline CDR1 and CDR2 sequences are GTSNPN and SVGIG (reference sequence). The V and J ends lost 1 base and 4 bases respectively, with 16 bases between them. CDR3 loop: CAWSEGNYLFTEAFF. Here the CDR3 DNA reads TGTGCCTGGAGTGAAGGGAACTACCTTTTCACTGAAGCTTTCTTT.

The chain links TRBV5-1 to TRBJ2-2; D not resolved. With 1 base removed from V and 5 bases from J, the gap between germline ends came to 9 bases. The CDR3 is 14 amino acids. The V gene's germline CDR1 is SGHRS and CDR2 YFSETQ. The CDR3 here is CASSLHSRTGELFF. DNA of the CDR3: TGCGCCAGCAGCTTGCACTCGAGGACCGGGGAGCTGTTTTTT.

A few counts support this clone. This chain links TRBV4-3 with TRBJ2-3; D gene ambiguous. Germline CDR1 is LGHNA and CDR2 is YSLEER. CDR3 length: 14 residues. Trimming removed 1 base at V and 2 bases at J, with 7 bases between. Here the CDR3 DNA reads TGCGCCAGCAGCCAAGTGGCAGTCACAGATACGCAGTATTTT. Translated: CASSQVAVTDTQYF.

V and J are TRBV19 and TRBJ2-5, with D uncertain. The CDR3 has 13 residues. Germline V lookup: CDR1 LNHDA, CDR2 SQIVND (reference sequence). V gave up 5 bases and J gave up 5 bases, with 12 bases separating them. The CDR3 bases are TGTGCCAGTAGTGGAATTATGAGGGAGACCCAGTACTTC. This sequence encodes CASSGIMRETQYF. The full variable domain, rest sourced from reference TRBV19 and TRBJ2-5, is DGGITQSPKYLFRKEGQNVTLSCEQNLNHDAMYWYRQDPGQGLRLIYYSQIVNDFQKGDIAEGYSVSREKKESFPLTVTSAQKNPTAFYLCASSGIMRETQYFGPGTRLLVL.

V and J are TRBV15 and TRBJ2-3; 8 nucleotides agree with TRBD2. The CDR3 length is 14 residues. V was pared by 8 bases and J by 0 bases, with 4 bases of the junction left unmatched. Per the germline V gene, CDR1 is LNHNV and CDR2 is YYDKDF (reference sequence). For the CDR3, the DNA is TGTGCCACCGCGTCTAGCGGGAGCACAGATACGCAGTATTTT. As protein: CATASSGSTDTQYF. Using reference TRBV15 and TRBJ2-3 for the parts outside the CDR3, the full variable domain is DAMVIQNPRYQVTQFGKPVTLSCSQTLNHNVMYWYQQKSSQAPKLLFHYYDKDFNNEADTPDNFQSRRPNTSFCFLDIRSPGLGDTAMYLCATASSGSTDTQYFGPGTRLTVL.

This chain connects TRBV4-1 to TRBJ2-7; D is undetermined. Trimming cost V 0 bases and J 4 bases, with 13 bases left between them. The CDR3 consists of 15 residues. Germline values: CDR1 MGHRA, CDR2 YSYEKL. CDR3 region: CASSQEGRSRYEQYF. For the CDR3, the DNA is TGCGCCAGCAGCCAAGAGGGAAGGAGTAGGTACGAGCAGTACTTC.

V and J are TRBV11-2 and TRBJ2-6; no clear D gene. Germline lookup yields CDR1 SGHAT and CDR2 FQNNGV. This CDR3 contains 15 residues. The V end lost 5 bases, the J end lost 0 bases, and 8 bases lay between the germline ends. For the CDR3, the DNA is TGTGCCAGCAGCGCAACGGCCTCTGGGGCCAACGTCCTGACTTTC. This gives the protein CASSATASGANVLTF.

This clone was recorded a few times. The rearrangement links TRBV29-1 to TRBJ1-2, with D unresolved. V lost 0 bases, J lost 4 bases, and 9 bases lay in between. Germline assignment: CDR1 SQVTM and CDR2 ANQGSEA. CDR3 length: 13 amino acids. The CDR3 sequence is CSVEDQTVYGYTF. CDR3 sequence (DNA): TGCAGCGTTGAAGATCAAACGGTCTATGGCTACACCTTC. The entire variable domain, with the rest obtained from reference TRBV29-1 and TRBJ1-2, is as follows: SAVISQKPSRDICQRGTSLTIQCQVDSQVTMMFWYRQQPGQSLTLIATANQGSEATYESGFVIDKFPISRPNLTFSTLTVSNMSPEDSSIYLCSVEDQTVYGYTFGSGTRLTVV.

A single count supports this clone. J is TRBJ1-2 and V is TRBV5-1; D not resolved. The CDR3 runs 15 residues. Trimming took 0 bases from V and 2 from J, leaving 11 bases between them. In germline, CDR1 is SGHRS, CDR2 YFSETQ. CDR3 in DNA: TGCGCCAGCAGCTTGGACGCCGGAGCCAACTATGGCTACACCTTC. Residues: CASSLDAGANYGYTF.

The gene calls are TRBV6-5 and TRBJ1-5, with 10 bases lining up with TRBD1. The V and J ends lost 6 bases and 7 bases, in that order; junction bases with no gene match: 9. Germline loops: CDR1 MNHEY, CDR2 SVGAGI. The CDR3 has 15 amino acids. CDR3 sequence (DNA): TGTGCCAGCAGCCCCGGGACAGGGGAGGGGCAGCCCCAGCATTTT. Translation: CASSPGTGEGQPQHF.

The gene calls are TRBV29-1 and TRBJ1-5; 10 bases fit TRBD1. CDR1 is SQVTM, CDR2 ANQGSEA, per germline. V was pared by 4 bases and J by 7 bases, with 4 bases of the junction left unmatched. This CDR3 spans 13 amino acids. DNA of the CDR3: TGCAGCGTTGGACAGGGGGCAGGGCAGCCCCAGCATTTT. Translating gives CSVGQGAGQPQHF. The full variable domain, its missing parts supplied by reference TRBV29-1 and TRBJ1-5, is SAVISQKPSRDICQRGTSLTIQCQVDSQVTMMFWYRQQPGQSLTLIATANQGSEATYESGFVIDKFPISRPNLTFSTLTVSNMSPEDSSIYLCSVGQGAGQPQHFGDGTRLSIL.

The genes are TRBV15 and TRBJ2-7; D remains ambiguous. The CDR3 loop spans 13 amino acids. Trimming pared 0 bases from V and 4 bases from J, leaving 7 bases between. Per germline, CDR1 LNHNV and CDR2 YYDKDF (reference sequence). In DNA form, the CDR3 reads TGTGCCACCAGCAGAGATCCTCTATACGAGCAGTACTTC. Translated: CATSRDPLYEQYF.

This clone was counted a few times. V usage is TRBV5-8 and J usage is TRBJ1-5; perhaps TRBD1 as D (6 bases). The CDR3 is 16 amino acids. Trimming shortened V by 2 bases and J by 0 bases, and 12 bases separated the two germline ends. Germline V gene sequence: CDR1 SGHTS, CDR2 YDEGEE. Here the CDR3 DNA reads TGTGCCAGCAGCTTATCGGGGGCAGTTAGCAATCAGCCCCAGCATTTT. Its translation: CASSLSGAVSNQPQHF.

The rearrangement links TRBV20-1 to TRBJ2-3; the D gene is possibly TRBD2 (5 bases). The CDR3 totals 11 residues. V was cut by 7 bases and J by 2 bases, with 7 bases left in between. Germline CDR1 DFQATT, CDR2 SNEGSKA (reference sequence). This CDR3 reads CSVGDTDTQYF. CDR3 coding DNA: TGCAGTGTGGGAGACACAGATACGCAGTATTTT.

This clone was counted a few times. The chain employs TRBV29-1 and TRBJ2-5, with 7 bases that match TRBD1. The CDR3 runs 12 residues. The junction had 7 bases not matched to a gene; V was cut back by 7 bases and J by 5 bases. Germline V gene sequence: CDR1 SQVTM, CDR2 ANQGSEA. The CDR3 nucleotides read TGCAGCGGGAGACAGGGTACGGAGACCCAGTACTTC. Translating gives CSGRQGTETQYF.

This chain connects TRBV7-9 to TRBJ1-2, with TRBD1 matching over 9 bases. The CDR3 consists of 16 residues. V trimming: 5 bases; J trimming: 6 bases; junction bases outside the gene matches: 13. CDR1 and CDR2 (germline): SEHNR, FQNEAQ (reference sequence). In DNA form, the CDR3 reads TGTGCCAGCAGCCAAAATACAGGGGGCAGGGTCCATGGCTACACCTTC. This sequence encodes CASSQNTGGRVHGYTF. Together with reference TRBV7-9 and TRBJ1-2, the CDR3 gives the full variable domain: DTGVSQNPRHKITKRGQNVTFRCDPISEHNRLYWYRQTLGQGPEFLTYFQNEAQLEKSRLLSDRFSAERPKGSFSTLEIQRTEQGDSAMYLCASSQNTGGRVHGYTFGSGTRLTVV.